Described below is a single T cell receptor (beta chain) sequence and its context. This record belongs to a study of blood T cell repertoires in COVID-19. Overall study context: Sites across the United States, Italy and Spain contributed samples from acute and convalescent COVID-19. T cells, B-cell-depleted T cells, or PBMCs provided the cDNA or gDNA that served as material.

Original processing methods: Scientists estimated how many nucleated cells there were by amplifying reference gene primers. Sequencing was performed with immunoSEQ multiplex PCR; in TCRdb, only in-frame clones are kept and a portion is missing. V and J calls and clone size are given by that table; D and trimming were obtained from the DNA. There are under 250,000 clones in the sample; 70% to 90% occur only once, and around 3% lies in the top ten. Looked up from germline, CDR1 is PRHDT and CDR2 is FYEKMQ (reference sequence). CDR3 length: 14 amino acids. V shed 2 bases and J shed 2 bases, with 7 bases lying between them.

This clonotype was sampled from a man between 18 and 29 years old with active or convalescent COVID-19. The chain uses TRBV13 and TRBJ1-3; D gene ambiguous. The sample comprised peripheral blood. CDR3 sequence (DNA): TGTGCCAGCAGCTTAAGGGAGGCTGGAAACACCATATATTTT. Translating gives CASSLREAGNTIYF.